This TCR beta chain was recorded in a study of OX40 agonist ivuxolimab in advanced cancers. Across the study: Ivuxolimab is a fully human IgG2 antibody that activates OX40 (CD134).

Comment on this clone: The antigen remains undetermined.

This table comes from immunoSEQ multiplex PCR, and its TCRdb copy is limited to in-frame clones, with some not included. The sample lists about 64,000 clones; 84% were seen once. CDR1 and CDR2 (germline): SGHTA, FQGNSA. This CDR3 comprises 11 residues. The V gene lost 1 base and the J gene lost 12 bases, with 10 bases spanning the gap. General observations from the study: Researchers did not establish what antigens the expanded peripheral T cells target. The mean number of expanded clones was higher in CD8+ T cells than in CD4+. The study observed clonal expansion of CD4+ and CD8+ blood T cells by week 6 at 0.1 to 3.0 mg/kg.

The clonotype originates from an adult with an advanced solid tumor such as melanoma, head and neck, liver or kidney cancer. The V and J genes are TRBV7-2 and TRBJ2-7; D is ambiguous. The sample consisted of CD4+ or CD8+ T cells sorted from blood, taken in a trial of the OX40 agonist ivuxolimab. For the CDR3, the DNA is TGTGCCAGCAGCTTAGGTCCGGGTATGTACTTC. As protein: CASSLGPGMYF.